Following are 11 T cell receptor beta chains from one sample sequenced in a study of shared clonotypes between healthy human individuals. Generated by immunoSEQ multiplex PCR, the TCRdb table keeps only in-frame clones and is missing some. The sample holds roughly 2.4 million clones, approximately 96% seen once. Sequencing input: naive CD4+ T cells sorted from blood. The sample's subset: CD45RA+ positively selected. The receptors here all came from a man aged 18 to 30 in good health.

The chain couples TRBV6-5 to TRBJ1-1, with 8 bases fitting TRBD1. The CDR3 length is 13 residues. The germline gives CDR1 MNHEY, CDR2 SVGAGI. J was trimmed by 9 bases and V by 8 bases; bases with no gene match: 11. The chain's CDR3 is CASGSATGEKAFF. The CDR3 DNA follows: TGTGCCAGCGGCTCTGCGACAGGGGAAAAAGCTTTCTTT.

This chain uses TRBV9 with TRBJ1-1; 10 positions match TRBD1. Losses at the gene ends were 4 bases for V and 3 bases for J; bases not matched to a gene: 9. The germline CDR1 and CDR2 sequences are SGDLS and YYNGEE. The CDR3 consists of 16 residues. The CDR3, as DNA: TGTGCCAGCAGCCACCGACAGGGGGCTAAAGACACTGAAGCTTTCTTT. Amino acids: CASSHRQGAKDTEAFF. Drawing the rest from reference TRBV9 and TRBJ1-1, the complete variable domain is DSGVTQTPKHLITATGQRVTLRCSPRSGDLSVYWYQQSLDQGLQFLIQYYNGEERAKGNILERFSAQQFPDLHSELNLSSLELGDSALYFCASSHRQGAKDTEAFFGQGTRLTVV.

The rearrangement uses TRBV18 and TRBJ2-5, with D possibly matching TRBD2 (5 bases). Per germline, CDR1 KGHSH and CDR2 LQKENI. Trimming took off 3 bases at V and 4 bases at J, with 12 bases between the two ends. The CDR3 spans 14 residues. The CDR3 loop is CASSPIRGGETQYF. CDR3 nucleotides: TGTGCCAGCTCACCGATTCGAGGAGGAGAGACCCAGTACTTC.

J is TRBJ1-5 and V is TRBV19; 7 bases line up with TRBD1. The CDR3 runs 15 residues. J gave up 9 bases and V 1 base, and 9 bases lay outside the gene matches. The germline gives CDR1 LNHDA, CDR2 SQIVND (reference sequence). DNA for the CDR3: TGTGCCAGTAGTATAGGAGACAGGGATGGTGGGCCCCAGCATTTT. It encodes CASSIGDRDGGPQHF.

The V call is TRBV30, the J call TRBJ1-5; 11 bases agree with TRBD1. Germline trimming cut 5 bases from V and 6 bases from J; bases unmatched to any gene: 6. Germline lookup yields CDR1 GTSNPN and CDR2 SVGIG (reference sequence). This CDR3 has 14 residues. The CDR3 region is CAWDRTGGTQPQHF. CDR3 bases: TGTGCCTGGGACCGGACAGGGGGCACTCAGCCCCAGCATTTT. Variable domain in full (rest from reference TRBV30 and TRBJ1-5): SQTIHQWPATLVQPVGSPLSLECTVEGTSNPNLYWYRQAAGRGLQLLFYSVGIGQISSEVPQNLSASRPQDRQFILSSKKLLLSDSGFYLCAWDRTGGTQPQHFGDGTRLSIL.

This clone was picked up one time. The V call is TRBV5-1, the J call TRBJ1-1; a weak D match, TRBD1 (5 bases). The CDR3 length is 16 residues. CDR1 and CDR2 from the germline V gene are SGHRS and YFSETQ. V lost 3 bases, J lost 4 bases, and 19 bases lay in between. The CDR3 here is CASSSDPGSQGTEAFF. CDR3 nucleotides: TGCGCCAGCAGCTCCGACCCAGGGTCTCAAGGCACTGAAGCTTTCTTT.

The gene calls are TRBV7-2 and TRBJ1-2; D is ambiguous. The germline V and J ends were trimmed by 5 bases and 8 bases, with 9 bases remaining between them. The CDR3 loop spans 11 amino acids. Germline V gene data show CDR1 as SGHTA and CDR2 as FQGNSA. CDR3 nucleotides: TGTGCCAGCAGCCCAGAGGTAGGCTACACCTTC. Residues: CASSPEVGYTF.

This clone was seen just once. The chain couples TRBV6-5 to TRBJ1-2; 7 nucleotides line up with TRBD1. CDR1 and CDR2 (germline): MNHEY, SVGAGI. CDR3 length: 15 amino acids. Germline trimming cut 4 bases from V and 2 bases from J; bases unmatched to any gene: 7. CDR3 region: CASSFSGDRNYGYTF. CDR3 sequence (DNA): TGTGCCAGCAGTTTCTCGGGGGACAGAAACTATGGCTACACCTTC.

The chain has TRBV30 and TRBJ2-1; 8 positions agree with TRBD2. CDR1 is GTSNPN, CDR2 SVGIG, per germline (reference sequence). V was pared by 0 bases and J by 6 bases, with 4 bases of the junction left unmatched. The CDR3 loop spans 14 amino acids. The CDR3 region is CAWSVSGSFNEQFF. The CDR3 DNA sequence: TGTGCCTGGAGTGTGAGCGGGAGCTTCAATGAGCAGTTCTTC.

V usage is TRBV7-2 and J usage is TRBJ2-7; 7 positions agree with TRBD2. Germline V gives CDR1 SGHTA, CDR2 FQGNSA. The trim removed 1 base at V and 5 bases at J, leaving 5 bases unmatched. The CDR3 covers 14 residues. In DNA, the CDR3 is TGTGCCAGCAGCTTAGTTACTAGCGCCCACGAGCAGTACTTC. Residues: CASSLVTSAHEQYF.

The V call is TRBV11-2, the J call TRBJ2-2, with a weak D call TRBD2 (5 bases). The CDR3 spans 14 residues. V was cut by 4 bases and J by 2 bases, with 8 bases left in between. In germline, CDR1 is SGHAT, CDR2 FQNNGV. The CDR3 reads CASSSGINTGELFF. The DNA for the CDR3 is TGTGCCAGCAGCTCGGGGATAAACACCGGGGAGCTGTTTTTT.